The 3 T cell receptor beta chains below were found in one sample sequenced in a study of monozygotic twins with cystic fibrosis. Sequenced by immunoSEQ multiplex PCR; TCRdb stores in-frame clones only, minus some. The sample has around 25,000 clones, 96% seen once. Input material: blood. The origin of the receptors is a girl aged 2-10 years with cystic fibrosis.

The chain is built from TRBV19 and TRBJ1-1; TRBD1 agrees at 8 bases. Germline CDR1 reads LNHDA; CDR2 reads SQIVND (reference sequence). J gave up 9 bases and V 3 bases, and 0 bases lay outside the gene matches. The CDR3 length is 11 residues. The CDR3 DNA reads TGTGCCAGTAGTATCAGGGGGCAAGCTTTCTTT. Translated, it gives CASSIRGQAFF.

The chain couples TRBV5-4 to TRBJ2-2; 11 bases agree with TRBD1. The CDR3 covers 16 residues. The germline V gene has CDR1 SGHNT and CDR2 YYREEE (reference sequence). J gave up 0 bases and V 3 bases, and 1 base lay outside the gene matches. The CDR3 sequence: CASSSGQGANTGELFF. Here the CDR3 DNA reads TGTGCCAGCAGCTCGGGACAGGGGGCGAACACCGGGGAGCTGTTTTTT.

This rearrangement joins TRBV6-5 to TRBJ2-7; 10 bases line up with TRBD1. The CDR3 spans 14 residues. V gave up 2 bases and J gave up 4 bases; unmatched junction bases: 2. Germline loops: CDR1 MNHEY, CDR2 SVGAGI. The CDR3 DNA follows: TGTGCCAGCAGTTACCGGGACAGGGGTTACGAGCAGTACTTC. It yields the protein CASSYRDRGYEQYF.